The sequence of this T cell receptor beta chain was determined in a study of OX40 agonist ivuxolimab in advanced cancers. This clone was counted once. No antigen is known for it. The CDR3 is 13 amino acids. Germline assignment: CDR1 SNHLY and CDR2 FYNNEI. V dropped 1 base and J dropped 5 bases, with 6 bases sitting between them. Only in-frame clones appear in the TCRdb table, and some are missing; sequencing was by immunoSEQ multiplex PCR. The table lists roughly 25,000 clones, around three quarters of them singletons. General observations from the study: More expanded clones were found, on average, in CD8+ than in CD4+ T cells. It was also the case that some nonresponders had low normalized T-cell clonal expansion.

The sequence derives from an adult with an advanced solid tumor such as melanoma, head and neck, liver or kidney cancer. The sequenced sample was CD4+ or CD8+ T cells sorted from blood, obtained in a trial of the OX40 agonist ivuxolimab. The chain carries TRBV2 and TRBJ2-1, with D unresolved. CDR3: CASSEVFDNEQFF. CDR3 DNA sequence: TGTGCCAGCAGTGAAGTTTTTGACAATGAGCAGTTCTTC.